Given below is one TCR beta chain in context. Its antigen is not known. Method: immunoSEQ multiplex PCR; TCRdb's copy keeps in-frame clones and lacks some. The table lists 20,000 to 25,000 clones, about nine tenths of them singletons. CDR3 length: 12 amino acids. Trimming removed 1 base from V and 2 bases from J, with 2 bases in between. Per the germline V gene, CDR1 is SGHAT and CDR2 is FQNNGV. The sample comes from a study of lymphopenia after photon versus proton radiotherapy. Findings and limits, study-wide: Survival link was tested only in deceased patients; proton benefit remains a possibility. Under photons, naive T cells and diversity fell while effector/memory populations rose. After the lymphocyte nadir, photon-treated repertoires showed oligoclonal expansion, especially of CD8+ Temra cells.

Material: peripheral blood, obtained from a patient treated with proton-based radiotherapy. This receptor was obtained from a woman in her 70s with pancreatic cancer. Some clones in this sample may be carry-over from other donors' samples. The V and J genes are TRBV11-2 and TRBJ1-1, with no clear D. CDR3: CASSLANTEAFF. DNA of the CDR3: TGTGCCAGCAGCTTAGCCAACACTGAAGCTTTCTTT. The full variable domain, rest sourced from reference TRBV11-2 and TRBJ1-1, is EAGVAQSPRYKIIEKRQSVAFWCNPISGHATLYWYQQILGQGPKLLIQFQNNGVVDDSQLPKDRFSAERLKGVDSTLKIQPAKLEDSAVYLCASSLANTEAFFGQGTRLTVV.